A selection of T cell receptor beta chains follows, all from one sample in a study of spatial heterogeneity in lung cancer. Via MiXCR, TCRdb re-called the 5' RACE reads, giving one row per CDR3 protein. The sample holds about 23,000 distinct CDR3 sequences, roughly 4.7% seen once. The material was PBMCs, obtained at surgery. These receptors originate from a male donor with early-stage non-small cell lung cancer. Each CDR3 is given with its conserved first and last residue. D genes are given only for firm matches. Some rows mark clone size as missing; the rest say once, few, many or name a class of expanded clone.

CDR3,DNA,J,V,size,D
CATSSNPRDNYEQYF,TGTGCCACCAGCAGCAACCCCCGGGACAACTACGAGCAGTACTTC,TRBJ2-7,TRBV15,NA,NA
CSVVIGRDQPQHF,TGCAGCGTTGTCATAGGGCGCGATCAGCCCCAGCATTTT,TRBJ1-5,TRBV29-1,many,NA
CASSRAGPLTDTQYF,TGTGCCAGCAGCCGGGCGGGCCCCCTAACAGATACGCAGTATTTT,TRBJ2-3,TRBV7-2,many,NA
CASENELNYGYTF,TGTGCCTCCGAAAATGAACTGAACTATGGCTACACCTTC,TRBJ1-2,TRBV2,many,NA
CASTPPGVNTGELFF,TGTGCCAGTACCCCCCCAGGGGTGAACACCGGGGAGCTGTTTTTT,TRBJ2-2,TRBV19,many,NA
CASSYSQGMEKLFF,TGTGCCAGCAGTTACTCGCAGGGGATGGAAAAACTGTTTTTT,TRBJ1-4,TRBV6-5,few,NA
CASSGQGTNTEAFF,TGCGCCAGCAGCGGACAGGGAACGAACACTGAAGCTTTCTTT,TRBJ1-1,TRBV5-1,many,TRBD1
CSARGLQGSGTEAFF,TGCAGTGCTAGAGGACTACAGGGGTCGGGCACTGAAGCTTTCTTT,TRBJ1-1,TRBV20-1,many,TRBD1
CASSLGRETQYF,TGTGCCAGCAGCTTAGGACGGGAGACCCAGTACTTC,TRBJ2-5,TRBV11-2,many,NA
CASSHVLAEASYEQYF,TGTGCCAGCAGCCATGTACTAGCGGAGGCCTCCTACGAGCAGTACTTC,TRBJ2-7,TRBV16,NA,TRBD2
CSALRDSASTLHF,TGCAGTGCCCTCCGGGACAGCGCGTCCACCCTCCACTTT,TRBJ1-6,TRBV20-1,NA,TRBD1
CASSYQGVAEAFF,TGTGCCAGCAGTTACCAGGGGGTTGCTGAAGCTTTCTTT,TRBJ1-1,TRBV6-5,many,TRBD1
CASSLTGGYQPQHF,TGTGCCAGCAGTTTGACAGGGGGCTATCAGCCCCAGCATTTT,TRBJ1-5,TRBV6-6,many,TRBD1
CASSSPGQGGSPLHF,TGTGCCAGCAGCTCCCCGGGACAGGGCGGTTCACCCCTCCACTTT,TRBJ1-6,TRBV5-6,many,TRBD1
CASSQGVGTEAFF,TGTGCCAGCTCACAGGGGGTGGGCACTGAAGCTTTCTTT,TRBJ1-1,TRBV2,NA,TRBD1
CASVSHRTGGETQYF,TGTGCCAGCGTATCCCATCGGACAGGCGGAGAGACCCAGTACTTC,TRBJ2-5,TRBV11-3,many,TRBD1
CASSSPGTGGEQYF,TGTGCCAGCAGTTCACCCGGGACAGGGGGCGAGCAGTACTTC,TRBJ2-7,TRBV6-2/TRBV6-3,NA,TRBD1
CASTTTWGMASEAFF,TGTGCCAGCACCACCACTTGGGGGATGGCGTCTGAAGCTTTCTTT,TRBJ1-1,TRBV6-5,many,NA
CASSATGSTDTQYF,TGTGCCAGCAGTGCTACGGGGAGCACAGATACGCAGTATTTT,TRBJ2-3,TRBV2,many,NA
CASSFGSSYEQYF,TGCGCCAGCAGCTTTGGTAGCTCCTACGAGCAGTACTTC,TRBJ2-7,TRBV5-1,many,NA
CASSQWTSGRNEQFF,TGTGCCAGCAGCCAATGGACTAGCGGGCGCAATGAGCAGTTCTTC,TRBJ2-1,TRBV3-1,many,TRBD2
CASSLDPGNSNQPQHF,TGCGCCAGCAGCTTGGATCCAGGGAATAGCAATCAGCCCCAGCATTTT,TRBJ1-5,TRBV5-1,many,NA
CAISGVHSNTGELFF,TGTGCCATCAGTGGGGTTCATTCGAACACCGGGGAGCTGTTTTTT,TRBJ2-2,TRBV10-3,many,NA
CASRNRIRGSDQPQHF,TGTGCCAGCAGAAATCGGATAAGGGGATCGGATCAGCCCCAGCATTTT,TRBJ1-5,TRBV6-5,many,NA
CASPLRSGSGNGSPLHF,TGTGCCAGTCCACTCAGGAGTGGGTCCGGGAATGGTTCACCCCTCCACTTT,TRBJ1-6,TRBV6-5,medium-sized,NA
CAISELPGGAQPQHF,TGTGCCATCAGTGAACTCCCAGGAGGAGCTCAGCCCCAGCATTTT,TRBJ1-5,TRBV10-3,many,NA
CASSRYTRSGANVLTF,TGTGCCAGCAGCCGCTACACCCGCTCTGGGGCCAACGTCCTGACTTTC,TRBJ2-6,TRBV14,many,NA
CASSRRGGATSGSVDTQYF,TGTGCCAGCAGCCGCCGTGGGGGGGCGACTAGCGGGAGTGTAGATACGCAGTATTTT,TRBJ2-3,TRBV12-3/TRBV12-4,many,TRBD2
CASSFGDRANQPQHF,TGTGCCAGCAGTTTCGGGGACAGGGCGAATCAGCCCCAGCATTTT,TRBJ1-5,TRBV12-3/TRBV12-4,many,TRBD1
CASSYEDNYEQYF,TGTGCCAGCAGTTACGAAGACAACTACGAGCAGTACTTC,TRBJ2-7,TRBV6-2/TRBV6-3,many,NA
CASSYSTRTQYF,TGTGCCAGCAGTTACTCGACCCGGACCCAGTACTTC,TRBJ2-5,TRBV6-2/TRBV6-3,many,NA
CASSPSSAGALSYEQYF,TGTGCCAGCAGCCCATCTAGTGCAGGGGCCCTTTCCTACGAGCAGTACTTC,TRBJ2-7,TRBV7-2,many,NA
CASSRGGNQPQHF,TGTGCCAGCAGTCGTGGGGGCAATCAGCCCCAGCATTTT,TRBJ1-5,TRBV6-5,many,NA
CSVEGSRGYEQYF,TGCAGCGTTGAAGGGTCCAGGGGCTACGAGCAGTACTTC,TRBJ2-7,TRBV29-1,many,NA
CASSPRGSQETQYF,TGTGCCAGCTCACCAAGGGGCAGCCAAGAGACCCAGTACTTC,TRBJ2-5,TRBV18,many,NA
CASSEIARRSYNSPLHF,TGTGCCAGCAGTGAAATCGCACGACGCTCCTATAATTCACCCCTCCACTTT,TRBJ1-6,TRBV6-1,many,NA
CSARGTLGGEKLFF,TGCAGTGCTCGAGGGACCTTAGGAGGGGAAAAACTGTTTTTT,TRBJ1-4,TRBV20-1,many,NA
CASSSTGTSRTNEQFF,TGTGCCAGCAGCTCAACCGGGACTAGCCGAACTAATGAGCAGTTCTTC,TRBJ2-1,TRBV5-6,many,TRBD2
CASSLTYNEQFF,TGTGCCAGCAGTTTAACCTACAATGAGCAGTTCTTC,TRBJ2-1,TRBV28,many,NA
CASRRREYTDTQYF,TGTGCCAGCAGACGCAGGGAGTACACAGATACGCAGTATTTT,TRBJ2-3,TRBV6-5,many,NA
CASSLYRGSNQPQHF,TGTGCCAGCAGCTTATACAGGGGAAGCAATCAGCCCCAGCATTTT,TRBJ1-5,TRBV7-2,medium-sized,TRBD1
CASSESGNLYEQYF,TGTGCCAGCAGTGAAAGTGGAAACCTGTACGAGCAGTACTTC,TRBJ2-7,TRBV6-1,many,NA
CASSPYTVNYGYTF,TGTGCCAGCAGCCCTTACACAGTTAACTATGGCTACACCTTC,TRBJ1-2,TRBV12-3/TRBV12-4,NA,NA
CATKGDGEAFF,TGTGCCACCAAAGGGGATGGTGAAGCTTTCTTT,TRBJ1-1,TRBV6-6,many,NA
CASSLENYEQYF,TGTGCCAGCAGTTTGGAAAACTACGAGCAGTACTTC,TRBJ2-7,TRBV6-2/TRBV6-3,many,NA
CASRRTDSPHEKLFF,TGTGCCAGCAGGAGAACGGACAGTCCACATGAAAAACTGTTTTTT,TRBJ1-4,TRBV6-6,few,NA
CASSLSPQREQYF,TGTGCCAGCAGCTTAAGCCCCCAGAGGGAGCAGTACTTC,TRBJ2-7,TRBV13,many,NA
CATRQGETQYF,TGTGCCACCAGACAGGGAGAGACCCAGTACTTC,TRBJ2-5,TRBV19,few,TRBD1
CASNPGQGATDTQYF,TGCGCCAGCAACCCCGGACAGGGGGCCACAGATACGCAGTATTTT,TRBJ2-3,TRBV5-1,many,TRBD1
CASRNGADTQYF,TGTGCCAGCAGGAATGGGGCGGATACGCAGTATTTT,TRBJ2-3,TRBV6-5,few,NA
CASSLVGGASSYNSPLHF,TGCGCCAGCAGCTTGGTGGGGGGAGCAAGCTCCTATAATTCACCCCTCCACTTT,TRBJ1-6,TRBV5-1,many,NA
CASSQGAGGGNQPQHF,TGTGCCAGCAGCCAAGGGGCAGGGGGTGGCAATCAGCCCCAGCATTTT,TRBJ1-5,TRBV3-1,many,TRBD1